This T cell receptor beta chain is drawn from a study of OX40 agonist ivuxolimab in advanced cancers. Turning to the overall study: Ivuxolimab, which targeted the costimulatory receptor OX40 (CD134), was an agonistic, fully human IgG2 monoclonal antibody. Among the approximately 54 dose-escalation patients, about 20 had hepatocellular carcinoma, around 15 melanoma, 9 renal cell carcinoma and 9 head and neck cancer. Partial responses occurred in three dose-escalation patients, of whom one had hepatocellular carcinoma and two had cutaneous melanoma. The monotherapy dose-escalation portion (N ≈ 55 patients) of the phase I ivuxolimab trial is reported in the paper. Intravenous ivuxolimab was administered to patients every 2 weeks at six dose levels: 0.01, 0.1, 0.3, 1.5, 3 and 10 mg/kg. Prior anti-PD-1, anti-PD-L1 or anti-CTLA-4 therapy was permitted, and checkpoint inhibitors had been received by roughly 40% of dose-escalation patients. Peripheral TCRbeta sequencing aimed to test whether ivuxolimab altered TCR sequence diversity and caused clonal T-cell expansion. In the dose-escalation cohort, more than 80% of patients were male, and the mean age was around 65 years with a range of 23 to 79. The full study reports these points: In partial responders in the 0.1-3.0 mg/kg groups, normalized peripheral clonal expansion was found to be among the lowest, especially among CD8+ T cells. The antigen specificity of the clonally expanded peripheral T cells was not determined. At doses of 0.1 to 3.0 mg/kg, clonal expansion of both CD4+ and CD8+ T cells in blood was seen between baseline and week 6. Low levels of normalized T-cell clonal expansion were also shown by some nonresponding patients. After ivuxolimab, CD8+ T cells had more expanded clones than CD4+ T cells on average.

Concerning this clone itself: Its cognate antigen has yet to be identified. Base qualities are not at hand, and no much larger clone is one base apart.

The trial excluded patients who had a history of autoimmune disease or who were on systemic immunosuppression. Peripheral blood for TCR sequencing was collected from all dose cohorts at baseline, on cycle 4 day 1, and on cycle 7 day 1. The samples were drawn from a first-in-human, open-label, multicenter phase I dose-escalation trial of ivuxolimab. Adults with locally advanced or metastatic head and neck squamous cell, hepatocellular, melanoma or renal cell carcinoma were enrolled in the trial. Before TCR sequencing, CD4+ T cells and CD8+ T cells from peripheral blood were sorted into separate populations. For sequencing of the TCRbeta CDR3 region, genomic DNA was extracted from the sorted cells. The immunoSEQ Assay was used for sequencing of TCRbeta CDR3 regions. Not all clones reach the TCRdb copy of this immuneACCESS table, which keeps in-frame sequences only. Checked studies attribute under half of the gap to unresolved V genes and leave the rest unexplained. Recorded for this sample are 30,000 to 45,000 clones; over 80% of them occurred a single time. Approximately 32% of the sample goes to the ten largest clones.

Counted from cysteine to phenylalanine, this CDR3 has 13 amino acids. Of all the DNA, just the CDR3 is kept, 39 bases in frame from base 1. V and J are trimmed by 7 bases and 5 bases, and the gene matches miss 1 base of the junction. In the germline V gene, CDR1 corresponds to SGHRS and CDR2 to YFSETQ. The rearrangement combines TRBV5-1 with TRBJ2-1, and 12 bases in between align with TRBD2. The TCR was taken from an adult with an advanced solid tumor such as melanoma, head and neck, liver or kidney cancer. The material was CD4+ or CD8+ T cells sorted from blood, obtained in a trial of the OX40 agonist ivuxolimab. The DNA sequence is TGCGCCAGCCGACTAGCGGGAGACAATGAGCAGTTCTTC. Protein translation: CASRLAGDNEQFF.